A single sample is the source of the 30 T cell receptor beta chains below, sequenced in a study of radiation and T cells in renal cell carcinoma. Time point specified: blood 2 weeks post-SBRT. Indicated treatment: 15 Gy SBRT to primary tumor, nephrectomy 4 weeks later. Assay: immunoSEQ multiplex PCR; the TCRdb copy retains only in-frame clones and omits some. The sample lists some 120,000 clones; roughly 77% were seen once. Here the sequenced sample was blood, taken from a patient whose treatment included radiotherapy and nephrectomy. The receptors were gathered from a woman aged 55-69 years with renal cell carcinoma.

The genes are TRBV2 and TRBJ2-1; 9 nucleotides agree with TRBD2. The CDR3 length is 15 residues. CDR1 and CDR2 (germline): SNHLY, FYNNEI. V shed 6 bases, J shed 4 bases, and the junction held 7 bases outside the gene matches. DNA for the CDR3: TGTGCCAGCAGCGCTAGCGGGGTGATTTACAATGAGCAGTTCTTC. Its translation is CASSASGVIYNEQFF.

The chain carries TRBV7-6 and TRBJ1-5, with TRBD1 matching over 10 bases. This CDR3 region has 13 residues. Germline loops: CDR1 SGHVS, CDR2 FNYEAQ. The V segment lost 4 bases and the J segment 9 bases; nucleotides outside the gene matches: 3. This CDR3 is CASSSGQGMPQHF. CDR3 sequence (DNA): TGTGCCAGCAGCTCGGGACAGGGGATGCCCCAGCATTTT.

The chain recombines TRBV27 with TRBJ1-6, with no clear D. Trimming removed 5 bases at V and 8 bases at J, with 19 bases between. Germline V gives CDR1 MNHEY, CDR2 SMNVEV (reference sequence). The CDR3 extends over 16 amino acids. The CDR3 bases are TGTGCCAGCAGTCCCGCCCCGCCGGACGAACATTCACCCCTCCACTTT. Amino acids: CASSPAPPDEHSPLHF.

The V call is TRBV28, the J call TRBJ1-2; D ambiguous. Germline lookup yields CDR1 MDHEN and CDR2 SYDVKM. Trimming shortened V by 10 bases and J by 8 bases, and 20 bases separated the two germline ends. The CDR3 consists of 13 residues. This chain's CDR3 is CATGSVGPGGYTF. CDR3 sequence (DNA): TGTGCCACCGGCAGCGTGGGCCCCGGAGGCTACACCTTC.

This rearrangement joins TRBV19 to TRBJ1-1; D not resolved. CDR1 is LNHDA, CDR2 SQIVND, per germline (reference sequence). V shed 5 bases and J shed 1 base, with 8 bases lying between them. This CDR3 comprises 13 residues. CDR3 residues: CASSATANTEAFF. The CDR3 DNA is TGTGCCAGTAGTGCGACGGCGAACACTGAAGCTTTCTTT.

The V call is TRBV5-4, the J call TRBJ1-1; TRBD1 agrees at 10 bases. The CDR3 is 17 residues long. The germline gives CDR1 SGHNT, CDR2 YYREEE (reference sequence). Trimming at V came to 4 bases and at J to 6 bases, leaving 15 bases not matched to a gene. CDR3 in amino acids: CASSPGTGDGFTSEAFF. CDR3 in DNA: TGTGCCAGCAGCCCGGGGACAGGGGATGGGTTCACGTCTGAAGCTTTCTTT.

This chain links TRBV6-1 with TRBJ1-2; the D gene is possibly TRBD1 (5 bases). Germline loops: CDR1 MNHNS, CDR2 SASEGT. Trimming removed 3 bases at V and 3 bases at J, with 8 bases between. CDR3 length: 13 amino acids. CDR3 coding DNA: TGTGCCAGCAGTGAGGTGGGGGACTATGGCTACACCTTC. It specifies CASSEVGDYGYTF.

This chain links TRBV5-1 with TRBJ2-5; D possibly uses TRBD1 or TRBD2 (6 bases each). CDR3 length equals 15 residues. Trimming pared 4 bases from V and 4 bases from J, leaving 17 bases between. The germline gives CDR1 SGHRS, CDR2 YFSETQ. The DNA of the CDR3 is TGCGCCAGCAGCCGCGATGGGGGGCGGGTAGAGACCCAGTACTTC. Translating it yields CASSRDGGRVETQYF.

The rearrangement uses TRBV18 and TRBJ2-7; D is unresolved. The V end lost 5 bases, the J end lost 3 bases, and 8 bases lay between the germline ends. Per the germline V gene, CDR1 is KGHSH and CDR2 is LQKENI. The CDR3 has 12 amino acids. CDR3 sequence: CASSGQYYEQYF. CDR3 coding DNA: TGTGCCAGCTCAGGCCAGTACTACGAGCAGTACTTC. Combining the CDR3 with reference TRBV18 and TRBJ2-7 gives the whole variable domain NAGVMQNPRHLVRRRGQEARLRCSPMKGHSHVYWYRQLPEEGLKFMVYLQKENIIDESGMPKERFSAEFPKEGPSILRIQQVVRGDSAAYFCASSGQYYEQYFGPGTRLTVT.

The chain couples TRBV20-1 to TRBJ2-5, with no clear D. From germline, CDR1 is DFQATT and CDR2 SNEGSKA (reference sequence). The CDR3 runs 11 residues. The germline V and J ends were trimmed by 2 bases and 3 bases, with 4 bases remaining between them. DNA for the CDR3: TGCAGTGCTAGATGGGAAGAGACCCAGTACTTC. It encodes CSARWEETQYF.

This clone is a singleton in its sample. The chain couples TRBV6-5 to TRBJ1-4; no firm D call. V was trimmed by 6 bases and J by 11 bases, leaving 16 bases between them. This CDR3 contains 13 residues. The V gene's germline CDR1 is MNHEY and CDR2 SVGAGI. The CDR3 region is CASRPTGAIKLFF. The CDR3 DNA reads TGTGCCAGCAGACCCACCGGCGCTATTAAACTGTTTTTT.

This clone came up a few times. This rearrangement joins TRBV10-3 to TRBJ2-5; 9 bases match TRBD1. CDR1 is ENHRY, CDR2 SYGVKD, per germline. Trimming at V came to 8 bases and at J to 4 bases, leaving 14 bases not matched to a gene. There are 16 residues in the CDR3. The CDR3 sequence is CAIGSQGTGRVETQYF. CDR3 DNA: TGTGCCATCGGCTCACAAGGGACAGGGAGGGTAGAGACCCAGTACTTC.

The V and J genes are TRBV19 and TRBJ1-6, with TRBD1 as a possible D gene (6 bases). Trimming took 6 bases from V and 5 from J, leaving 11 bases between them. Germline V gives CDR1 LNHDA, CDR2 SQIVND (reference sequence). This CDR3 has 14 amino acids. CDR3 region: CASREQGDNSPLHF. The CDR3 DNA is TGTGCCAGTAGGGAACAGGGAGATAATTCACCCCTCCACTTT.

This clone was recorded once. The genes are TRBV28 and TRBJ2-7, with D maybe TRBD2 (6 bases). Between the trimmed V and J ends, which lost 1 base and 9 bases, there was a span of 19 bases. There are 15 residues in the CDR3. Germline V gene data show CDR1 as MDHEN and CDR2 as SYDVKM. The CDR3 sequence: CASSLYAPGVAGQYF. The CDR3 nucleotides are TGTGCCAGCAGTTTATATGCCCCGGGAGTGGCAGGGCAGTACTTC.

This clone was counted once. This rearrangement joins TRBV7-2 to TRBJ1-5, with no clear D. In germline, CDR1 is SGHTA, CDR2 FQGNSA. CDR3 length equals 14 residues. V shed 3 bases and J shed 0 bases, with 6 bases lying between them. The chain's CDR3 is CASSFRDSNQPQHF. Here the CDR3 DNA reads TGTGCCAGCAGCTTTAGGGATAGCAATCAGCCCCAGCATTTT.

The chain employs TRBV5-1 and TRBJ2-1; maybe TRBD1 (5 bases). The CDR3 spans 15 residues. The germline V gene has CDR1 SGHRS and CDR2 YFSETQ. V was trimmed by 5 bases and J by 0 bases, leaving 12 bases between them. The DNA for the CDR3 is TGCGCCAGCAGTGGGCAGGGTAGCTCCTACAATGAGCAGTTCTTC. Amino acids: CASSGQGSSYNEQFF.

This chain uses TRBV18 with TRBJ2-3; 9 nucleotides match TRBD1. This CDR3 spans 16 amino acids. The trim removed 3 bases at V and 1 base at J, leaving 5 bases unmatched. CDR1 is KGHSH, CDR2 LQKENI, per germline. As DNA, the CDR3 is TGTGCCAGCTCACCCGGGACAGGGCTTGGCACAGATACGCAGTATTTT. Translating it yields CASSPGTGLGTDTQYF. Full variable domain (missing parts from reference TRBV18 and TRBJ2-3): NAGVMQNPRHLVRRRGQEARLRCSPMKGHSHVYWYRQLPEEGLKFMVYLQKENIIDESGMPKERFSAEFPKEGPSILRIQQVVRGDSAAYFCASSPGTGLGTDTQYFGPGTRLTVL.

V gene TRBV5-4 combines with J gene TRBJ1-2; no clear D. The V gene lost 4 bases and the J gene lost 0 bases, with 13 bases spanning the gap. From germline, CDR1 is SGHNT and CDR2 YYREEE (reference sequence). The CDR3 consists of 15 residues. The CDR3 bases are TGTGCCAGCAGCCTAGGAGCATCGGCTAACTATGGCTACACCTTC. It encodes CASSLGASANYGYTF.

The gene calls are TRBV5-4 and TRBJ2-7; 14 nucleotides agree with TRBD2. The CDR3 is made up of 16 amino acids. Germline V CDR1 and CDR2: SGHNT, YYREEE (reference sequence). The V segment lost 4 bases and the J segment 3 bases; nucleotides outside the gene matches: 6. CDR3 sequence reads: CASSTGLAGGVYEQYF. Written as DNA, the CDR3 is TGTGCCAGCAGCACCGGACTAGCGGGGGGCGTCTACGAGCAGTACTTC.

This chain links TRBV9 with TRBJ1-2, with a possible D match to TRBD1 (6 bases). Germline CDR1 is SGDLS and CDR2 is YYNGEE. The CDR3 consists of 13 residues. Trimming pared 4 bases from V and 6 bases from J, leaving 13 bases between. Here the CDR3 DNA reads TGTGCCAGCAGCCCAACGAGGGGGGATGGCTACACCTTC. Translation: CASSPTRGDGYTF.

V usage is TRBV4-1 and J usage is TRBJ2-2; D uncertain. The CDR3 spans 18 residues. Trimming removed 0 bases at V and 1 base at J, with 15 bases between. Germline V gene data show CDR1 as MGHRA and CDR2 as YSYEKL. CDR3 sequence reads: CASSQDRRAFQNTGELFF. The CDR3 DNA is TGCGCCAGCAGCCAAGATCGAAGGGCTTTTCAGAACACCGGGGAGCTGTTTTTT.

On this clone itself: This same CDR3 is encoded by further DNA sequences in the sample. The rearrangement uses TRBV29-1 and TRBJ2-3; D possibly uses TRBD1 or TRBD2 (5 bases each). Germline V CDR1 and CDR2: SQVTM, ANQGSEA. The ends were cut back, 3 bases at V and 4 bases at J, with 14 bases in the middle. The CDR3 extends over 14 amino acids. CDR3 in DNA: TGCAGCGTTGAGATCCGGGGCGAGGCAGATACGCAGTATTTT. It encodes CSVEIRGEADTQYF.

The chain recombines TRBV9 with TRBJ2-7, with 9 bases matching TRBD2. The germline gives CDR1 SGDLS, CDR2 YYNGEE. Losses at the gene ends were 0 bases for V and 5 bases for J; bases not matched to a gene: 6. The CDR3 extends over 15 amino acids. The CDR3 is CASSVGTSGFDEQYF. For the CDR3, the DNA is TGTGCCAGCAGCGTAGGCACTAGCGGGTTCGACGAGCAGTACTTC.

The J gene is TRBJ1-2, the V gene TRBV15, with no clear D. The V end was cut by 0 bases, the J end by 4 bases, with 15 bases between. The CDR3 extends over 16 amino acids. The germline CDR1 and CDR2 sequences are LNHNV and YYDKDF (reference sequence). CDR3 DNA: TGTGCCACCAGCAGAGAACCTTCGGGAGGGCTCTATGGCTACACCTTC. Translation gives CATSREPSGGLYGYTF.

This clone showed up just a few times. This chain joins TRBV10-3 and TRBJ2-1; D is undetermined. From germline, CDR1 is ENHRY and CDR2 SYGVKD. V shed 0 bases and J shed 6 bases, with 3 bases lying between them. This CDR3 is built from 12 residues. CDR3 bases: TGTGCCATCAGTGAGTCGGCCAATGAGCAGTTCTTC. This sequence encodes CAISESANEQFF.

This chain uses TRBV7-2 with TRBJ2-3, with 7 nucleotides matching TRBD1. CDR1 is SGHTA and CDR2 is FQGNSA in the germline V gene. The CDR3 is made up of 15 amino acids. Germline trimming cut 2 bases from V and 2 bases from J; bases unmatched to any gene: 4. The CDR3 loop is CASSLRGQITDTQYF. The CDR3 DNA reads as TGTGCCAGCAGCTTAAGGGGACAGATCACAGATACGCAGTATTTT.

This chain links TRBV10-2 with TRBJ2-3, with D hard to call. Deletions cut 7 bases from V and 1 base from J, with 15 bases between. Germline loops: CDR1 WSHSY, CDR2 SAAADI. The CDR3 is made up of 15 amino acids. The CDR3 coding sequence is TGCGCCAGCACCGATAGGGATTCTGGCACAGATACGCAGTATTTT. This codes for CASTDRDSGTDTQYF.

The chain has TRBV19 and TRBJ1-2; tentatively, D is TRBD1 (6 bases). In germline, CDR1 is LNHDA, CDR2 SQIVND (reference sequence). The CDR3 spans 15 residues. The V end was cut by 5 bases, the J end by 4 bases, with 17 bases between. The CDR3 region has the DNA TGTGCCAGTAGTCCGACGAGGGGGGCCCGCTATGGCTACACCTTC. Its protein is CASSPTRGARYGYTF.

This clone has a single count. The V call is TRBV7-9, the J call TRBJ1-2, with a possible D match to TRBD1 (5 bases). The V end was cut by 1 base, the J end by 4 bases, with 10 bases between. The CDR3 consists of 14 residues. Germline assignment: CDR1 SEHNR and CDR2 FQNEAQ (reference sequence). CDR3: CASSLGQGGYGYTF. The CDR3, as DNA: TGTGCCAGCAGCTTAGGGCAGGGTGGCTATGGCTACACCTTC.

The rearrangement links TRBV6-1 to TRBJ2-5; TRBD1 matches at 8 bases. Germline V gene data show CDR1 as MNHNS and CDR2 as SASEGT. Trimming took 0 bases from V and 2 from J; bases not matched to a gene: 5. The CDR3 length is 16 residues. DNA for the CDR3: TGTGCCAGCAGTGAAGCGGTGACAGGGGAACAAGAGACCCAGTACTTC. Translation: CASSEAVTGEQETQYF.